This TCR beta chain was sequenced in a study of beta chain features in type 1 diabetes. Study-wide context: When patients were set against healthy donors, age, gender and cell yields were similar.

On this clone itself: Its antigen is undetermined.

With 5 bases clipped from V and 1 base from J, the junction kept 12 bases outside the gene matches. CDR1 MNHEY and CDR2 SMNVEV come from the germline V gene (reference sequence). The CDR3 runs 17 residues. Sequencing targeted expressed TCRB transcripts, as all isolated RNA had been reverse transcribed. It was found that naive, central memory and regulatory T cell samples averaged about 4 million reads. Sequencing was performed with immunoSEQ multiplex PCR; in TCRdb, only in-frame clones are kept and a portion is missing. The sample lists roughly 700,000 clones, 10% to 15% seen once, with roughly 0.022% in the top ten. Every donor had blood drawn once into heparin, roughly 110 mL on average. Study outcomes and limitations: For Type 1 diabetes patients, all four CD4+ subsets carried TCRB CDR3s that were moderately but significantly shorter.

The source of this sequence is a man aged 18-30 years with type 1 diabetes. The chain carries TRBV27 and TRBJ1-1, with TRBD1 identical over 8 bases. The sequenced material came from naive CD4+ T cells from blood. CDR3 in amino acids: CASSLRWTGLGNTEAFF. The CDR3 nucleotides read TGTGCCAGCAGTCTACGATGGACAGGGTTGGGGAACACTGAAGCTTTCTTT.